This TCR beta chain was sequenced in a study of T-cell memory formation after mild COVID-19. About the research overall: Largely donor-specific TCR clusters were found.

The V and J ends lost 0 bases and 8 bases respectively, with 12 bases between them. The CDR3 length is 14 residues. The V gene's germline CDR1 is SGHKS and CDR2 YYEKEE (reference sequence). TCRdb reanalysed the 5' RACE reads using MiXCR and keeps one entry per CDR3 protein. The sample carries fewer than 350,000 distinct CDR3 sequences, 13% to 15% recorded once. Study-level findings and limits: Clones that contracted from day 15 to 85 had balanced CD4/CD8; later expanders were CD4+ biased. Several responding clones turned up in pre-infection memory, indicating that cross-reactive memory may have taken part. For second-wave clones that peaked at day 37, SARS-CoV-2 specificity went unverified.

This clonotype showed up many times. The antigen is unknown. The genes are TRBV5-5 and TRBJ2-1; D unresolved. The sequence came from a man aged 18 to 29 who had mild COVID-19 (a few samples of this study predate the infection). Cell type and time point are not known. Sample: PBMCs or a T cell subset sorted from them (not recorded which). The CDR3, as DNA: TGTGCCAGCAGCTTGGGTGGGCCCCCCCATGAGCAGTTCTTC. Protein: CASSLGGPPHEQFF.